Listed below are T cell receptor beta chains from one sample, sequenced in a study of cytomegalovirus exposure and HLA in healthy donors. Generated by immunoSEQ multiplex PCR, the TCRdb table keeps only in-frame clones and is missing some. Of roughly 200,000 clones in the sample, about 81% are singletons; the top ten hold roughly 1.2%. The sequenced sample consisted of PBMCs. These receptors came from a woman aged 25-40 years in good health and CMV-seronegative. CDR3s include the opening cysteine and the closing phenylalanine or tryptophan. The D gene is left open where the match is weak. Clone size, where shown, is once, few, many, or a class for clones that have expanded.

V gene: TRBV6-5; CDR3 length: 14; D gene: TRBD1; J gene: TRBJ1-1; clone size: .; CDR3 protein: CASSYSRDRGGAFF; CDR3 DNA: TGTGCCAGCAGTTACTCCAGGGACAGGGGGGGAGCTTTCTTT
V gene: TRBV18; CDR3 length: 13; D gene: TRBD1; J gene: TRBJ2-7; clone size: .; CDR3 protein: CASSRQGMYEQYF; CDR3 DNA: TGTGCCAGCTCAAGACAGGGGATGTACGAGCAGTACTTC
V gene: TRBV7-6; CDR3 length: 14; D gene: .; J gene: TRBJ2-7; clone size: .; CDR3 protein: CASSLDLGSAWQYF; CDR3 DNA: TGTGCCAGCAGCTTAGATCTTGGGAGCGCATGGCAGTACTTC
V gene: TRBV19; CDR3 length: 15; D gene: TRBD2; J gene: TRBJ2-5; clone size: .; CDR3 protein: CASRTGLAGVETQYF; CDR3 DNA: TGTGCCAGTAGAACAGGACTAGCGGGAGTAGAGACCCAGTACTTC
V gene: TRBV28; CDR3 length: 14; D gene: .; J gene: TRBJ2-5; clone size: .; CDR3 protein: CASSSLGLQETQYF; CDR3 DNA: TGTGCCAGCAGTTCTTTGGGACTCCAAGAGACCCAGTACTTC
V gene: TRBV4-1; CDR3 length: 13; D gene: .; J gene: TRBJ1-2; clone size: few; CDR3 protein: CASSQLLAYGYTF; CDR3 DNA: TGCGCCAGCAGCCAACTCCTAGCCTATGGCTACACCTTC
V gene: TRBV27; CDR3 length: 13; D gene: .; J gene: TRBJ2-7; clone size: .; CDR3 protein: CASRPGQTNEQYF; CDR3 DNA: TGTGCCAGCAGGCCTGGGCAGACGAACGAGCAGTACTTC
V gene: TRBV18; CDR3 length: 15; D gene: TRBD1; J gene: TRBJ1-2; clone size: .; CDR3 protein: CASSPSRDRGRGYTF; CDR3 DNA: TGTGCCAGCTCACCGTCCCGGGACAGGGGGCGAGGCTACACCTTC
V gene: TRBV5-6; CDR3 length: 14; D gene: .; J gene: TRBJ1-5; clone size: .; CDR3 protein: CASSLTDNPRHQHF; CDR3 DNA: TGTGCCAGCAGCTTGACCGACAATCCCCGGCATCAACATTTT
V gene: TRBV27; CDR3 length: 14; D gene: TRBD2; J gene: TRBJ2-1; clone size: .; CDR3 protein: CASSFQREYNEQFF; CDR3 DNA: TGTGCCAGCAGTTTCCAGCGGGAGTACAATGAGCAGTTCTTC
V gene: TRBV7-8; CDR3 length: 18; D gene: TRBD2; J gene: TRBJ2-7; clone size: once; CDR3 protein: CASSPRDLGGRGAYEQYF; CDR3 DNA: TGTGCCAGCAGCCCTAGGGATCTTGGCGGGAGAGGGGCCTACGAGCAGTACTTC
V gene: TRBV19; CDR3 length: 15; D gene: .; J gene: TRBJ2-7; clone size: .; CDR3 protein: CASSPTGPFRGKQYF; CDR3 DNA: TGTGCCAGTAGCCCAACAGGCCCCTTCAGAGGTAAGCAGTACTTC
V gene: TRBV7-6; CDR3 length: 17; D gene: .; J gene: TRBJ1-4; clone size: few; CDR3 protein: CASSLAPNAGGTEKLFF; CDR3 DNA: TGTGCCAGCAGCTTAGCGCCAAATGCGGGGGGAACCGAAAAACTGTTTTTT
V gene: TRBV11-2; CDR3 length: 17; D gene: .; J gene: TRBJ2-5; clone size: .; CDR3 protein: CASSSVRVAWYQETQYF; CDR3 DNA: TGTGCCAGCAGCTCCGTGCGAGTAGCCTGGTACCAAGAGACCCAGTACTTC
V gene: TRBV30; CDR3 length: 14; D gene: .; J gene: TRBJ1-2; clone size: .; CDR3 protein: CAWSVGQATYGYTF; CDR3 DNA: TGTGCCTGGAGTGTAGGCCAGGCTACCTATGGCTACACCTTC
V gene: TRBV4-1; CDR3 length: 13; D gene: .; J gene: TRBJ1-2; clone size: .; CDR3 protein: CASSHRANYGYTF; CDR3 DNA: TGCGCCAGCAGCCACCGCGCTAACTATGGCTACACCTTC
V gene: TRBV7-2; CDR3 length: 15; D gene: TRBD1; J gene: TRBJ2-2; clone size: .; CDR3 protein: CASSTTTGYTGELFF; CDR3 DNA: TGTGCCAGCAGCACGACGACAGGGTACACCGGGGAGCTGTTTTTT
V gene: TRBV6-5; CDR3 length: 16; D gene: TRBD1; J gene: TRBJ2-2; clone size: .; CDR3 protein: CASSYGDRVKTGELFF; CDR3 DNA: TGTGCCAGCAGTTACGGGGACAGGGTTAAAACCGGGGAGCTGTTTTTT
V gene: TRBV13; CDR3 length: 14; D gene: TRBD1; J gene: TRBJ2-7; clone size: .; CDR3 protein: CASRPTGSPYEQYF; CDR3 DNA: TGTGCCAGCAGACCGACAGGGAGCCCCTACGAGCAGTACTTC
V gene: TRBV10-3; CDR3 length: 15; D gene: .; J gene: TRBJ1-4; clone size: .; CDR3 protein: CAISERGTALGELFF; CDR3 DNA: TGTGCCATCAGTGAAAGGGGGACCGCTTTGGGGGAACTGTTTTTT
V gene: TRBV28; CDR3 length: 13; D gene: .; J gene: TRBJ2-7; clone size: .; CDR3 protein: CATSPTESYEQYF; CDR3 DNA: TGTGCCACCTCCCCGACAGAATCCTACGAGCAGTACTTC
V gene: TRBV4-1; CDR3 length: 17; D gene: TRBD2; J gene: TRBJ2-5; clone size: .; CDR3 protein: CASSQDRTSGSQETQYF; CDR3 DNA: TGCGCCAGCAGCCAAGATAGGACTAGCGGGAGTCAAGAGACCCAGTACTTC
V gene: TRBV19; CDR3 length: 12; D gene: .; J gene: TRBJ1-1; clone size: .; CDR3 protein: CASSEGGPEAFF; CDR3 DNA: TGTGCCAGTAGTGAGGGTGGGCCTGAAGCTTTCTTT
V gene: TRBV5-4; CDR3 length: 15; D gene: .; J gene: TRBJ1-4; clone size: .; CDR3 protein: CASSLGTGLSEKLFF; CDR3 DNA: TGTGCCAGCAGCTTGGGTACAGGGCTCAGTGAAAAACTGTTTTTT
V gene: TRBV29-1; CDR3 length: 12; D gene: TRBD2; J gene: TRBJ2-5; clone size: .; CDR3 protein: CSVVTSVKTQYF; CDR3 DNA: TGCAGCGTTGTTACTAGCGTTAAGACCCAGTACTTC
V gene: TRBV5-1; CDR3 length: 16; D gene: TRBD1; J gene: TRBJ1-3; clone size: .; CDR3 protein: CASSPRDRGTGNTIYF; CDR3 DNA: TGCGCCAGCAGCCCCCGGGACAGGGGGACTGGAAACACCATATATTTT
V gene: TRBV19; CDR3 length: 11; D gene: .; J gene: TRBJ1-2; clone size: .; CDR3 protein: CASSKSGGYTF; CDR3 DNA: TGTGCCAGTAGTAAGAGTGGTGGCTACACCTTC
V gene: TRBV7-6; CDR3 length: 15; D gene: TRBD1; J gene: TRBJ1-6; clone size: once; CDR3 protein: CASSATGTGTSPLHF; CDR3 DNA: TGTGCCAGCAGCGCCACCGGGACAGGGACTTCACCCCTCCACTTT
V gene: TRBV10-1; CDR3 length: 14; D gene: TRBD1; J gene: TRBJ2-7; clone size: few; CDR3 protein: CASSESGQAYEQYF; CDR3 DNA: TGCGCCAGCAGTGAGTCCGGACAGGCCTACGAGCAGTACTTC
V gene: TRBV30; CDR3 length: 14; D gene: .; J gene: TRBJ2-5; clone size: .; CDR3 protein: CAWRATGSRKTQYF; CDR3 DNA: TGTGCCTGGAGAGCCACAGGGAGTCGAAAGACCCAGTACTTC
V gene: TRBV4-1; CDR3 length: 17; D gene: TRBD1; J gene: TRBJ2-5; clone size: .; CDR3 protein: CATTVGGGQGVGETQYF; CDR3 DNA: TGCGCCACCACTGTTGGCGGCGGACAGGGAGTGGGGGAGACCCAGTACTTC
V gene: TRBV4-1; CDR3 length: 12; D gene: .; J gene: TRBJ1-2; clone size: .; CDR3 protein: CASSQGPYGYTF; CDR3 DNA: TGCGCCAGCAGCCAAGGGCCCTATGGCTACACCTTC
V gene: TRBV7-9; CDR3 length: 14; D gene: TRBD1; J gene: TRBJ2-7; clone size: .; CDR3 protein: CASSFRTGGDEQYF; CDR3 DNA: TGTGCCAGCAGCTTCCGGACAGGGGGCGACGAGCAGTACTTC
V gene: TRBV6-5; CDR3 length: 14; D gene: .; J gene: TRBJ1-1; clone size: .; CDR3 protein: CASSYGGGNTEAFF; CDR3 DNA: TGTGCCAGCAGTTACGGGGGGGGGAACACTGAAGCTTTCTTT
V gene: TRBV5-8; CDR3 length: 11; D gene: .; J gene: TRBJ2-4; clone size: .; CDR3 protein: CASSSNYIQYF; CDR3 DNA: TGTGCCAGCAGCTCCAATTACATTCAGTACTTC
V gene: TRBV4-1; CDR3 length: 13; D gene: .; J gene: TRBJ1-2; clone size: .; CDR3 protein: CASSQAQGDGYTF; CDR3 DNA: TGCGCCAGCAGCCAAGCACAGGGAGATGGCTACACCTTC
V gene: TRBV27; CDR3 length: 15; D gene: .; J gene: TRBJ1-4; clone size: .; CDR3 protein: CASSSPPMGGEKLFF; CDR3 DNA: TGTGCCAGCAGTTCTCCCCCCATGGGAGGAGAAAAACTGTTTTTT
V gene: TRBV5-6; CDR3 length: 13; D gene: .; J gene: TRBJ1-2; clone size: .; CDR3 protein: CASSLTDNYGYTF; CDR3 DNA: TGTGCCAGCAGCTTGACAGATAACTATGGCTACACCTTC
V gene: TRBV19; CDR3 length: 16; D gene: .; J gene: TRBJ1-5; clone size: many; CDR3 protein: CASSISQGSFNQPQHF; CDR3 DNA: TGTGCCAGTAGTATAAGTCAGGGGAGTTTCAATCAGCCCCAGCATTTT